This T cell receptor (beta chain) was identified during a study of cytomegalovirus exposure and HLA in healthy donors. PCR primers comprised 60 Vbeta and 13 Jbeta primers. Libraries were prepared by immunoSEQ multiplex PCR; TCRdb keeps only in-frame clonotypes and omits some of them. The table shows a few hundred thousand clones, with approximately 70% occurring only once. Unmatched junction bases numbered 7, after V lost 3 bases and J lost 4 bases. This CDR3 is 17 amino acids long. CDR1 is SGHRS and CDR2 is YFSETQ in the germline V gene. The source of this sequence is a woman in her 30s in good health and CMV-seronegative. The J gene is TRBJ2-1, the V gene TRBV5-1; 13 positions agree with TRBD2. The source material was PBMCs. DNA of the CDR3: TGCGCCAGCAGCTACGGACTAGCGGGAGATTGGTACAATGAGCAGTTCTTC. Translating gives CASSYGLAGDWYNEQFF.